This is a list of T cell receptor beta chains from one sample in a study of cytomegalovirus exposure and HLA in healthy donors. Generated by immunoSEQ multiplex PCR, the TCRdb table keeps only in-frame clones and is missing some. The sample lists some 160,000 clones, around 80% seen once, with 1.4% in the top ten. Sequencing was done on a sample of PBMCs. The origin of the receptors is a male donor in good health and CMV-seronegative. Each CDR3 is given with its conserved first and last residue. D genes are given only for firm matches. Where a row states a size, it is once, few, many or the class of an expanded clone; other rows omit it.

J gene	V gene	D gene	clone size	CDR3 length	CDR3 protein	CDR3 DNA
TRBJ2-1	TRBV7-2	-	-	15	CASSFHRSSYNEQFF	TGTGCCAGCAGCTTTCATAGGAGCTCCTACAATGAGCAGTTCTTC
TRBJ2-5	TRBV10-3	TRBD1	once	13	CAISDGQGGTQYF	TGTGCCATCAGTGACGGACAGGGAGGGACCCAGTACTTC
TRBJ1-4	TRBV30	-	-	13	CAWSVQINEKLFF	TGTGCCTGGAGTGTTCAGATCAATGAAAAACTGTTTTTT
TRBJ1-2	TRBV5-5	TRBD1	-	16	CASSTAPTGQNYGYTF	TGTGCCAGCAGCACGGCGCCTACGGGACAGAACTATGGCTACACCTTC
TRBJ2-5	TRBV7-2	-	-	15	CASSGRTATQETQYF	TGTGCCAGCAGCGGAAGGACAGCAACTCAAGAGACCCAGTACTTC
TRBJ2-7	TRBV5-1	-	-	15	CASSLDGATTYEQYF	TGCGCCAGCAGCTTGGATGGAGCTACAACCTACGAGCAGTACTTC
TRBJ1-1	TRBV4-1	-	-	16	CASSHRRQDMNTEAFF	TGCGCCAGCAGCCATCGTCGACAGGACATGAACACTGAAGCTTTCTTT
TRBJ2-2	TRBV11-3	-	-	13	CASSRRGSGELFF	TGTGCCAGCAGCCGCAGGGGCTCCGGGGAGCTGTTTTTT
TRBJ2-1	TRBV5-1	TRBD2	-	17	CASSLAEGTSAINEQFF	TGCGCCAGCAGCTTGGCCGAAGGAACTAGCGCCATCAATGAGCAGTTCTTC
TRBJ2-2	TRBV6-1	-	-	14	CASSERRITGELFF	TGTGCCAGCAGTGAACGCAGGATAACCGGGGAGCTGTTTTTT
TRBJ1-5	TRBV19	-	once	17	CASSTTGLPTGNQPQHF	TGTGCCAGTAGTACCACCGGGCTCCCGACGGGGAATCAGCCCCAGCATTTT
TRBJ2-4	TRBV27	-	-	16	CASSLAATGRENIQYF	TGTGCCAGCAGTTTAGCTGCGACAGGCAGGGAAAACATTCAGTACTTC
TRBJ2-3	TRBV6-5	-	-	14	CASSYSGAVDTQYF	TGTGCCAGCAGTTACTCAGGGGCGGTAGATACGCAGTATTTT
TRBJ2-7	TRBV5-1	-	-	14	CASSSGGGNYEQYF	TGCGCCAGCAGCTCGGGGGGCGGGAACTACGAGCAGTACTTC
TRBJ1-4	TRBV11-2	-	-	15	CASSSWTESNEKLFF	TGTGCCAGCAGCTCCTGGACAGAGAGTAATGAAAAACTGTTTTTT
TRBJ2-1	TRBV2	TRBD2	few	12	CASSPSGSMQFF	TGTGCCAGCAGTCCTAGCGGGAGTATGCAGTTCTTC
TRBJ1-3	TRBV7-9	-	-	12	CASSSTGNTIYF	TGTGCCAGCAGCAGCACTGGAAACACCATATATTTT
TRBJ2-1	TRBV4-3	TRBD2	-	16	CASSRTSGSAYNEQFF	TGCGCCAGCAGCCGGACTAGCGGGAGCGCCTACAATGAGCAGTTCTTC
TRBJ2-3	TRBV30	TRBD2	-	13	CAWRRAGADTQYF	TGTGCCTGGAGAAGAGCGGGAGCAGATACGCAGTATTTT
TRBJ2-7	TRBV7-2	-	-	13	CASSFPYSYEQYF	TGTGCCAGCAGCTTCCCCTACTCCTACGAGCAGTACTTC
TRBJ2-7	TRBV28	-	-	14	CASSSLTGSYEQYF	TGTGCCAGCAGTTCCCTAACAGGCTCCTACGAGCAGTACTTC
TRBJ1-1	TRBV6-1	-	-	13	CASRRRGETEAFF	TGTGCCAGCAGGCGGCGGGGAGAAACTGAAGCTTTCTTT
TRBJ2-1	TRBV13	-	-	13	CASSLGRRDEQFF	TGTGCCAGCAGCTTGGGGAGACGTGATGAGCAGTTCTTC
TRBJ1-1	TRBV7-3	TRBD1	-	14	CASREGTGVTEAFF	TGTGCCAGCAGGGAGGGGACAGGGGTCACTGAAGCTTTCTTT
TRBJ2-1	TRBV6-6	-	-	14	CASSRNTGYNEQFF	TGTGCCAGCAGTCGAAATACAGGGTACAATGAGCAGTTCTTC
TRBJ1-1	TRBV9	-	-	12	CASSLPNTEAFF	TGTGCCAGCTCCCTCCCGAACACTGAAGCTTTCTTT
TRBJ1-2	TRBV28	TRBD1	once	14	CASRNRGPGYGYTF	TGTGCCAGCAGAAACAGGGGGCCGGGCTATGGCTACACCTTC
TRBJ1-2	TRBV27	-	-	11	CASRTTGGYTF	TGTGCCAGCAGAACCACGGGTGGCTACACCTTC
TRBJ2-7	TRBV7-6	TRBD1	-	14	CASSLGDSSYEQYF	TGTGCCAGCAGCTTAGGGGACAGCTCCTACGAGCAGTACTTC
TRBJ2-1	TRBV19	TRBD2	-	18	CASSIQVRLAGGPNEQFF	TGTGCCAGTAGCATACAGGTCCGACTAGCGGGAGGGCCCAATGAGCAGTTCTTC
TRBJ1-3	TRBV10-3	TRBD1	once	15	CAIAGGRSSGNTIYF	TGTGCCATAGCAGGGGGACGTAGCTCTGGAAACACCATATATTTT
TRBJ2-1	TRBV27	TRBD1	-	14	CASSLGTGGNEQFF	TGTGCCAGCAGTCTCGGGACAGGAGGGAATGAGCAGTTCTTC
TRBJ2-7	TRBV7-5	-	once	14	CARSSWTPYYEQYF	TGTGCCAGAAGCTCCTGGACACCTTACTACGAGCAGTACTTC
TRBJ1-2	TRBV6-4	TRBD1	once	13	CASYSQGYYGYTF	TGTGCCAGCTATTCACAGGGGTACTATGGCTACACCTTC
TRBJ2-7	TRBV2	TRBD1	-	14	CASLRDRGLYEQYF	TGTGCCAGCTTAAGGGACAGGGGGCTCTACGAGCAGTACTTC
TRBJ2-2	TRBV28	TRBD1	few	16	CASSLWGQGNTGELFF	TGTGCCAGCAGTTTGTGGGGACAGGGCAACACCGGGGAGCTGTTTTTT
TRBJ1-2	TRBV6-5	TRBD1	-	13	CASSQTGPYGYTF	TGTGCCAGCAGTCAGACAGGGCCCTATGGCTACACCTTC
TRBJ2-2	TRBV11-3	TRBD2	few	17	CASSLGGTSGNTGELFF	TGTGCCAGCAGCTTAGGGGGGACTAGCGGAAACACCGGGGAGCTGTTTTTT
TRBJ1-1	TRBV18	-	-	13	CASSAGVHTEAFF	TGTGCCAGCTCGGCAGGGGTACACACTGAAGCTTTCTTT
TRBJ2-2	TRBV10-1	-	few	12	CAPRSRDGELFF	TGCGCCCCGAGGAGCCGGGACGGGGAGCTGTTTTTT
TRBJ2-3	TRBV5-1	-	-	16	CASSLVVTQGGDTQYF	TGCGCCAGCAGCTTGGTAGTGACTCAGGGGGGAGATACGCAGTATTTT
TRBJ1-1	TRBV10-3	TRBD1	-	14	CAARGTGRDDEAFF	TGTGCCGCCCGCGGGACAGGGAGGGATGATGAAGCTTTCTTT
TRBJ1-5	TRBV7-2	TRBD1	-	16	CASSLTTGGSSQPQHF	TGTGCCAGCAGCCTGACGACAGGGGGCTCGTCCCAGCCCCAGCATTTT
TRBJ2-2	TRBV5-4	-	-	16	CASSSRREWDTGELFF	TGTGCCAGCAGCTCCCGTCGGGAGTGGGACACCGGGGAGCTGTTTTTT
TRBJ1-5	TRBV19	-	-	15	CASTPFVASNQPQHF	TGTGCCAGTACCCCCTTTGTGGCAAGCAATCAGCCCCAGCATTTT
TRBJ2-1	TRBV4-3	TRBD2	-	17	CASSQGQSSGRWDEQFF	TGCGCCAGCAGCCAAGGTCAGTCGAGCGGGAGGTGGGATGAGCAGTTCTTC
TRBJ2-5	TRBV11-2	TRBD2	-	14	CASSLVAGGETQYF	TGTGCCAGCAGCTTAGTCGCGGGGGGAGAGACCCAGTACTTC
TRBJ1-3	TRBV5-1	-	-	16	CASSLVGFVGGNTIYF	TGCGCCAGCAGCTTGGTAGGCTTCGTCGGGGGAAACACCATATATTTT
TRBJ2-7	TRBV6-1	TRBD1	-	15	CASSVAGTGTYEQYF	TGTGCCAGCAGTGTCGCCGGGACAGGGACCTACGAGCAGTACTTC
TRBJ2-5	TRBV27	-	-	15	CASSLYPPTQETQYF	TGTGCCAGCAGCCTTTATCCCCCTACCCAAGAGACCCAGTACTTC
TRBJ1-2	TRBV7-2	TRBD1	few	16	CASSDRRQGSNYGYTF	TGTGCCAGCAGCGACCGAAGACAGGGCTCTAACTATGGCTACACCTTC
TRBJ2-1	TRBV7-6	TRBD2	-	15	CASSLAGGTYNEQFF	TGTGCCAGCAGCTTGGCGGGAGGCACCTACAATGAGCAGTTCTTC
TRBJ2-6	TRBV6-5	TRBD1	-	15	CASRTTGAGANVLTF	TGTGCCAGCAGGACCACAGGGGCCGGGGCCAACGTCCTGACTTTC
TRBJ2-7	TRBV7-9	-	once	12	CASSLTVYEQYF	TGTGCCAGCAGCTTAACAGTCTACGAGCAGTACTTC